This record covers a single T cell receptor beta chain. The PCR was carried out with 60 Vbeta primers and 13 Jbeta primers. TCRdb's copy holds only in-frame clones and misses some; the assay was immunoSEQ multiplex PCR. There are 140,000 or so clones in the sample; roughly 72% occur only once, and about 1.7% lies in the top ten. This record comes from a study of cytomegalovirus exposure and HLA in healthy donors. Deletions cut 7 bases from V and 4 bases from J, with 17 bases between. CDR3 length: 14 amino acids. Germline V gene lookup returns CDR1 SGHAT and CDR2 FQNNGV. This sequence originates from a man aged 35 to 55 in good health and CMV-seronegative. The sample comprised PBMCs. This chain uses TRBV11-2 with TRBJ2-7; D gene uncertain. CDR3 residues: CASKLSRLAYEQYF. The CDR3 DNA follows: TGTGCCAGCAAGTTATCCCGGTTAGCTTACGAGCAGTACTTC.